This TCR beta chain was retrieved from a study of shared clonotypes between healthy human individuals. The CDR3 spans 16 residues. Trimming at V came to 5 bases and at J to 2 bases, leaving 9 bases not matched to a gene. Germline values: CDR1 SEHNR, CDR2 FQNEAQ (reference sequence). Produced via immunoSEQ multiplex PCR; TCRdb's table is partial and in-frame only. The table records roughly 520,000 clones, 95% to 96% of them present only once. The chain uses TRBV7-9 and TRBJ2-3, with TRBD2 matching 8 bases. Sequenced: naive CD4+ T cells sorted from blood. As to subset: CD45RA+ positively selected. The TCR comes from a woman in her twenties or thirties in good health. The CDR3: CASSQLRLAITDTQYF. Here the CDR3 DNA reads TGTGCCAGCAGCCAGCTAAGACTAGCGATCACAGATACGCAGTATTTT.